This is a list of T cell receptor beta chains from one sample in a study of shared clonotypes between healthy human individuals. Libraries were prepared by immunoSEQ multiplex PCR; TCRdb keeps only in-frame clonotypes and omits some of them. This table has roughly 2 million clones, nearly 97% appearing once. The sequencing sample was made of naive CD4+ T cells sorted from blood. The receptors come from a man younger than 30 in good health. CDR3s include the opening cysteine and the closing phenylalanine or tryptophan. D genes are given only for firm matches. Clone size is not always given. Where it is, it says once, few, many or a class for expanded clones.

V gene,J gene,D gene,clone size,CDR3 DNA,CDR3 protein
TRBV29-1,TRBJ2-7,TRBD1,.,TGCAGCGTTAGACCGGGACAGGGGGCCGGTTACGAGCAGTACTTC,CSVRPGQGAGYEQYF
TRBV2,TRBJ1-4,.,.,TGTGCCAGCAGCTCGAGGGAAAAACTGTTTTTT,CASSSREKLFF
TRBV6-5,TRBJ2-7,.,.,TGTGCCAGCAGTCAAGCGGACGAGCAGTACTTC,CASSQADEQYF
TRBV10-3,TRBJ1-6,TRBD1,.,TGTGCCATCACCGATGACAGGGGAAATTCACCCCTCCACTTT,CAITDDRGNSPLHF
TRBV4-1,TRBJ2-3,TRBD2,once,TGCGCCAGCAGCCAAGATCAGCGGGGGTCGCAGTATTTT,CASSQDQRGSQYF
TRBV29-1,TRBJ2-5,.,.,TGCAGCCCGGGGACGGAGGGGACCCAGTACTTC,CSPGTEGTQYF
TRBV6-6,TRBJ2-7,.,.,TGTGCCAGCAGTTACGGAGGGAACGAGCAGTACTTC,CASSYGGNEQYF
TRBV28,TRBJ2-6,.,.,TGTGCCAGCCTAGCCTACGGGGCCGGGGCCAACGTCCTGACTTTC,CASLAYGAGANVLTF
TRBV6-5,TRBJ2-3,.,.,TGTGCCAGCAGTTTACGGGCCGTTTTGGGGACAGATACGCAGTATTTT,CASSLRAVLGTDTQYF
TRBV5-1,TRBJ2-7,.,once,TGCGCCAGCAGCTTCGAGGGCCAGGGGTTTAGCGAGCAGTACTTC,CASSFEGQGFSEQYF
TRBV29-1,TRBJ1-1,TRBD1,.,TGCAGCGTGACAGGGATGAACACTGAAGCTTTCTTT,CSVTGMNTEAFF
TRBV18,TRBJ2-1,.,.,TGTGCCAGCTCACCGACAGGGGGCGCGATCGCGGGAGGGCCCTCTAAGTTCTTC,CASSPTGGAIAGGPSKFF
TRBV4-1,TRBJ2-7,TRBD2,.,TGCGCCAGCAGCCAAGCCGGACTAGTAGATTACGAGCAGTACTTC,CASSQAGLVDYEQYF
TRBV30,TRBJ1-2,TRBD1,few,TGTGCCTGGAGTGTACTGACAGGGGGTAATGGCTACACCTTC,CAWSVLTGGNGYTF
TRBV5-1,TRBJ2-1,.,.,TGCGCCAGCAGCTTGAGCGGCAGCTCCTACAATGAGCAGTTCTTC,CASSLSGSSYNEQFF
TRBV7-2,TRBJ2-7,.,.,TGTGCCAGCAGCCCGAAAGGCGGGTCTAGTGTAAGCTCCTACGAGCAGTACTTC,CASSPKGGSSVSSYEQYF
TRBV5-1,TRBJ2-6,.,.,TGCGCCAGTACCCTCACCTCTGGGGCCAACGTCCTGACTTTC,CASTLTSGANVLTF
TRBV25-1,TRBJ2-7,.,.,TGTGCCAGCAGTCGGCTACTGACTCCCTACGAGCAGTACTTC,CASSRLLTPYEQYF
TRBV7-2,TRBJ2-4,.,.,TGTGCCAGCAGCTCGATCCGAGAGAATCTAGCCAAAAACATTCAGTACTTC,CASSSIRENLAKNIQYF
TRBV4-3,TRBJ1-1,.,.,TGCGCCAGCAGCCTCCAGGGGAGGGACACTGAAGCTTTCTTT,CASSLQGRDTEAFF
TRBV7-2,TRBJ2-3,TRBD1,.,TGTGCCAGCAGCCCCTGGACAGGGAGAGATACGCAGTATTTT,CASSPWTGRDTQYF
TRBV18,TRBJ2-7,.,.,TGTGCCAGCTCACTCGGGACTTTCTACGAGCAGTACTTC,CASSLGTFYEQYF
TRBV5-6,TRBJ2-2,.,.,TGTGCCAGCAGCTTGGAAAGACAGCCGAGCACCGGGGAGCTGTTTTTT,CASSLERQPSTGELFF
TRBV5-5,TRBJ1-1,.,.,TGTGCCAGCAGCTCCAGTTTCTACACTGAAGCTTTCTTT,CASSSSFYTEAFF
TRBV2,TRBJ1-2,.,.,TGTGCCAGCAGAGCGGGCTATGGCTACACCTTC,CASRAGYGYTF
TRBV7-2,TRBJ2-5,TRBD2,.,TGTGCCAGCAGCTTAGGCGGGAGGGAGACCCAGTACTTC,CASSLGGRETQYF
TRBV5-1,TRBJ1-1,.,once,TGCGCCAGCAGCTCGCAAGGGGACACTGAAGCTTTCTTT,CASSSQGDTEAFF
TRBV21-1,TRBJ2-1,.,.,TGTGCCAGCAGCAGGGGACTATCCTACCCTAAGGGACCCCACAATGAGCAGTTCTTC,CASSRGLSYPKGPHNEQFF
TRBV9,TRBJ1-1,.,few,TGTGCCAGCAGCGTGCAGGGGAACACTGAAGCTTTCTTT,CASSVQGNTEAFF
TRBV10-3,TRBJ1-2,.,.,TGTGCCATCAACCATGACAGCATGTATGGCTACACCTTC,CAINHDSMYGYTF
TRBV18,TRBJ2-3,TRBD2,.,TGTGCCAGCTCACCGTTAGCGGGAGCGGTTAGCACAGATACGCAGTATTTT,CASSPLAGAVSTDTQYF
TRBV28,TRBJ2-2,.,once,TGTGCCAGCAGCACAACTAGGACGGCGAACACCGGGGAGCTGTTTTTT,CASSTTRTANTGELFF
TRBV5-1,TRBJ1-6,.,.,TGCGCCAGCAGCTTGGGCCTAACAGTCTATAATTCACCCCTCCACTTT,CASSLGLTVYNSPLHF
TRBV7-9,TRBJ2-7,TRBD1,.,TGTGCCAGCAGCCAACCAAGCAGGGGGCAATCCTACGAGCAGTACTTC,CASSQPSRGQSYEQYF
TRBV5-1,TRBJ2-7,.,.,TGCGCCAGCAGCTCAGGGTTGGTCTACGAGCAGTACTTC,CASSSGLVYEQYF
TRBV9,TRBJ1-5,.,.,TGTGCCAGCAGCGGAGGACAGTTCAATCAGCCCCAGCATTTT,CASSGGQFNQPQHF
TRBV28,TRBJ2-7,TRBD1,.,TGTGCCAGCAGTCCCCCGGGACAGCTAAACTCCTACGAGCAGTACTTC,CASSPPGQLNSYEQYF
TRBV5-1,TRBJ2-1,TRBD2,.,TGCGCCAGCAGCTCTAGCGGTGACAATGAGCAGTTCTTC,CASSSSGDNEQFF
TRBV5-1,TRBJ2-5,.,.,TGCGCCAGCAGCTTACCGGGAGAGACCCAGTACTTC,CASSLPGETQYF
TRBV2,TRBJ2-7,.,.,TGTGCCAGCAGGACAGTCGCCCACGAGCAGTACTTC,CASRTVAHEQYF
TRBV28,TRBJ1-5,.,.,TGTGCCAGCAGTTTATTGATCGGAGGAAATCAGCCCCAGCATTTT,CASSLLIGGNQPQHF
TRBV29-1,TRBJ1-2,.,.,TGCAGCGCCAAGTCGGCAGGGAGGTATGGCTACACCTTC,CSAKSAGRYGYTF